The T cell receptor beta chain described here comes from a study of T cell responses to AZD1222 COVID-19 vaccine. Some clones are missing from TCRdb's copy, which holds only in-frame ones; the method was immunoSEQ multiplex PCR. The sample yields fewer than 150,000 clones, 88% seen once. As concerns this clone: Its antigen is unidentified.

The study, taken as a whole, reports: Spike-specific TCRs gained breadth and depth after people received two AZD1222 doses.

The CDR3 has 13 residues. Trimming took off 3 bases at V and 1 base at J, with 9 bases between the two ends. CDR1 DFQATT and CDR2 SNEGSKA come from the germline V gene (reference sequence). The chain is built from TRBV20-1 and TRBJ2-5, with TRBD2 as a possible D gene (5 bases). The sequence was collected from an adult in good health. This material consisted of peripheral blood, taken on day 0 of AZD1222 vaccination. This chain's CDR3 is CSASSAAQETQYF. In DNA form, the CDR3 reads TGCAGTGCTAGTAGCGCGGCCCAAGAGACCCAGTACTTC.